The source of this TCR beta chain is a study of cytomegalovirus exposure and HLA in healthy donors. About the research overall: For the roughly 400 genotyped donors, 81% fell within the Caucasian-associated ancestry cluster.

The J segment lost 3 bases and the V segment lost 0 bases, leaving 4 bases of the junction unmatched. Germline loops: CDR1 LGHNA, CDR2 YNFKEQ. The CDR3 runs to 15 residues. PCR primers comprised 60 Vbeta and 13 Jbeta primers. Data came from immunoSEQ multiplex PCR; TCRdb stores just in-frame clones and leaves some out. The sample includes around 130,000 clones, around 86% of them seen just once. The receptor was derived from a man between 18 and 29 years old in good health and CMV-seronegative. The rearrangement joins TRBV4-2 to TRBJ1-1; 7 nucleotides align to TRBD1. Sequencing was carried out using PBMCs. The CDR3 DNA is TGTGCCAGCAGCCAAGATTTTCAGGGGGACACTGAAGCTTTCTTT. Protein product: CASSQDFQGDTEAFF.